One and the same sample provided the 13 T cell receptor beta chains below, sequenced in a study of T cells in women clearing cervical HPV infection. Method: immunoSEQ multiplex PCR; TCRdb's copy keeps in-frame clones and lacks some. This sample contains over 25,000 clones. Sequencing input: blood buffy coat. Receptor source: a woman between 18 and 70 years old with a cervical HPV16 infection that either progressed to CIN3+ or cleared (not recorded which).

Note on this clone: The CDR3 end is not reached by the read, which stops 3 residues before it; the germline J gene fills it in. V gene TRBV20-1 combines with J gene TRBJ1-3, with D hard to call. V was pared by 6 bases and J by 0 bases, with 9 bases between. The CDR3 length is 13 residues. Germline-derived CDR1 and CDR2 are DFQATT and SNEGSKA (reference sequence). The CDR3: CSAALNSGNTIYF. Incomplete CDR3 DNA: TGCAGTGCCGCTCTAAACTCTGGAAACACC.

Regarding this clone: With the read ending 3 residues before the CDR3 end, the germline J gene is used to fill in that end. V usage is TRBV6-1 and J usage is TRBJ2-1; D ambiguous. CDR3 size: 16 residues. Germline lookup yields CDR1 MNHNS and CDR2 SASEGT. V lost 2 bases and J 9 bases, leaving 20 bases between the germline ends. Incomplete CDR3 DNA: TGTGCCAGCAGTGAAAGCTGGCGGTCGGATGTAGGTGAG. Amino acids: CASSESWRSDVGE. The complete CDR3 protein is CASSESWRSDVGEQFF.

Note on this clone: The CDR3 is cut off 3 residues early in the read; its end comes from the germline J gene. This rearrangement joins TRBV12-3 or TRBV12-4 to TRBJ2-1; the D gene is possibly TRBD1 (6 bases). V gave up 4 bases and J gave up 4 bases, with 11 bases separating them. This CDR3 contains 14 residues. CDR3 DNA, as far as it was read: TGTGCCAGCAGTTCTCAGGGGATGTACAATGAG. Protein: CASSSQGMYNE. The whole CDR3 reads CASSSQGMYNEQFF.

Turning to this clone: The sequence runs out 3 residues before the end of the CDR3; the remainder is reconstructed from the germline J gene. The V gene is TRBV7-8, the J gene TRBJ2-3, with 9 bases aligning to TRBD2. Trimming took 1 base from V and 4 from J; bases not matched to a gene: 0. From germline, CDR1 is SGHVS and CDR2 FQNEAQ. This CDR3 is built from 14 residues. CDR3 sequence: CASSLVAGADTQYF. Partial CDR3 DNA: TGTGCCAGCAGCTTAGTAGCGGGGGCAGATACG.

Note on this clone: The CDR3 goes on 3 residues after the read ends, and that part is filled in from the germline J gene. The chain carries TRBV11-2 and TRBJ2-3; maybe TRBD2 (6 bases). The CDR3 has 15 amino acids. The ends were cut back, 5 bases at V and 1 base at J, with 13 bases in the middle. Germline CDR1 SGHAT, CDR2 FQNNGV. The CDR3 sequence: CASSPGGVGTDTQYF. The DNA read from the CDR3 is TGTGCCAGCAGCCCCGGGGGAGTCGGCACAGATACG.

Note on this clone: The CDR3 end is not reached by the read, which stops 3 residues before it; the germline J gene fills it in. The chain has TRBV7-9 and TRBJ1-2; TRBD1 is a possible D gene (6 bases). This CDR3 contains 14 residues. V shed 5 bases and J shed 0 bases, with 10 bases lying between them. In germline, CDR1 is SEHNR, CDR2 FQNEAQ (reference sequence). The CDR3 protein is CASSTTGPNYGYTF. Partial CDR3 DNA: TGTGCCAGCAGCACAACAGGGCCTAACTATGGC.

About this clone itself: With the read ending 3 residues before the CDR3 end, the germline J gene is used to fill in that end. V and J are TRBV29-1 and TRBJ2-2; D not resolved. Trimming pared 5 bases from V and 3 bases from J, leaving 7 bases between. Germline V gene sequence: CDR1 SQVTM, CDR2 ANQGSEA. The CDR3 runs 12 residues. CDR3 sequence: CSVKRDTGELFF. Partial CDR3 DNA: TGCAGCGTTAAACGGGACACCGGGGAG.

This clone registers medium-sized (0.01 to 0.1%) by frequency. The sequence runs out 3 residues before the end of the CDR3; the remainder is reconstructed from the germline J gene. The rearrangement links TRBV20-1 to TRBJ2-2; maybe TRBD1 (6 bases). With 3 bases removed from V and 7 bases from J, the gap between germline ends came to 12 bases. The CDR3 length is 13 residues. Germline V gene lookup returns CDR1 DFQATT and CDR2 SNEGSKA (reference sequence). Incomplete CDR3 DNA: TGCAGTGCTAGCTCCTCAGGGGTCGGGGAG. This gives the protein CSASSSGVGE. From start to end, the CDR3 is CSASSSGVGELFF.

About this clone itself: The CDR3 is cut off 3 residues early in the read; its end comes from the germline J gene. The chain uses TRBV12-3 or TRBV12-4 and TRBJ2-1; TRBD2 matches at 9 bases. J lost 8 bases, V lost 3 bases, and 5 bases had no gene match. This CDR3 has 14 residues. This chain's CDR3 is CASSFSGGGDEQFF. Partial CDR3 DNA: TGTGCCAGCAGTTTTAGCGGGGGAGGGGATGAG.

With regard to this clone: Read coverage stops 3 residues before the CDR3 terminus; the germline J gene supplies the remainder. J is TRBJ1-2 and V is TRBV28; TRBD1 is a possible D gene (5 bases). The CDR3 has 10 amino acids. Germline loops: CDR1 MDHEN, CDR2 SYDVKM. V lost 6 bases to trimming and J lost 7 bases, with 6 bases between them. The CDR3 protein is CASSRVGYTF. The DNA read from the CDR3 is TGTGCCAGCAGCAGGGTTGGC.

In the case of this clone: The missing CDR3 end, 3 residues past where the read stops, is filled in from the germline J gene. This chain links TRBV20-1 with TRBJ2-3; D is possibly TRBD2 (5 bases). Trimming stripped 4 bases from V and 0 bases from J, with 14 bases between. Germline CDR1 DFQATT, CDR2 SNEGSKA (reference sequence). There are 15 residues in the CDR3. The CDR3 bases that were read are TGCAGTGCTATTGGCTCTAGCAGAAGCACAGATACG. This gives the protein CSAIGSSRSTDT. The whole CDR3 is CSAIGSSRSTDTQYF.

The sequenced CDR3 bases are TGCAGCGTGCCCCCTGGGGGTGGGGGGATAGATACG. This codes for CSVPPGGGGIDT. The whole CDR3 sequence reads CSVPPGGGGIDTQYF. The rearrangement uses TRBV29-1 and TRBJ2-3; D is possibly TRBD2 (6 bases). The sequenced fragment ends 3 residues before the CDR3 boundary, so the rest is inferred from the germline J gene. Germline loops: CDR1 SQVTM, CDR2 ANQGSEA. V shed 6 bases and J shed 5 bases, with 21 bases lying between them. This CDR3 has 15 amino acids.

For this clone: At the DNA level, this CDR3 is encoded by other sequences in the same sample as well. CDR3 loop: CASSPDTPYSDGYTF. CDR3 DNA, as far as it was read: TGCGCCAGCAGCCCGGACACCCCCTATTCAGATGGC. V gene TRBV5-1 combines with J gene TRBJ1-2, with D possibly matching TRBD1 (5 bases). The read terminates 3 residues before the CDR3 end, so the remaining end is supplied by the germline J gene. The CDR3 is 15 residues long. Germline CDR1 is SGHRS and CDR2 is YFSETQ. Trimming pared 4 bases from V and 6 bases from J, leaving 19 bases between.